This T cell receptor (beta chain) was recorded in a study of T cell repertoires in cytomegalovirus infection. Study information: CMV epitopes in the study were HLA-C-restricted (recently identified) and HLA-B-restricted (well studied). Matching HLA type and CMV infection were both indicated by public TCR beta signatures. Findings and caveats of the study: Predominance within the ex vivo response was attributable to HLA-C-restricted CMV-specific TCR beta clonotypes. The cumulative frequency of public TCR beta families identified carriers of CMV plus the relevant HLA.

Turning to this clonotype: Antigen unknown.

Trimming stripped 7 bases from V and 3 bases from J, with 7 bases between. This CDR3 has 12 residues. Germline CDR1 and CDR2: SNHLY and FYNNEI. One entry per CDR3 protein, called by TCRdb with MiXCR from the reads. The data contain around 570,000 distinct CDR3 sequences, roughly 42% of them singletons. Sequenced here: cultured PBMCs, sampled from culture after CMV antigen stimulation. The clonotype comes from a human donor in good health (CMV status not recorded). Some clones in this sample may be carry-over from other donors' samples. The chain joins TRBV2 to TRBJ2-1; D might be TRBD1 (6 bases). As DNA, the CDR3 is TGTGCCAGCACAGGGGACTACAATGAGCAGTTCTTC. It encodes CASTGDYNEQFF.